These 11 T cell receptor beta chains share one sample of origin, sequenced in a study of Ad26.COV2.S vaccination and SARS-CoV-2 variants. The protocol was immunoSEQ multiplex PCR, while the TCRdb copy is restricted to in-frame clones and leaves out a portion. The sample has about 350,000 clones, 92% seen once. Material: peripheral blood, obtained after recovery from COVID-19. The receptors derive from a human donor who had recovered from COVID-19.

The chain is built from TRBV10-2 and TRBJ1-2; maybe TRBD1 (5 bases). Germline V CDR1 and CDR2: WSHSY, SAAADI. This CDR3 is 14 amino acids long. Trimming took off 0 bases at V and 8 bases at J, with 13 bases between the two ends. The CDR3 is CASSESLWGLGYTF. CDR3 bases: TGCGCCAGCAGTGAGTCTTTATGGGGCCTAGGCTACACCTTC.

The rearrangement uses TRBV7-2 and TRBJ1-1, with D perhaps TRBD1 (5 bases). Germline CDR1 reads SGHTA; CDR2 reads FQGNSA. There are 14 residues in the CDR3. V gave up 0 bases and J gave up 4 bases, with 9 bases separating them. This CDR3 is CASSLAAGPTEAFF. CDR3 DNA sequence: TGTGCCAGCAGCTTAGCGGCAGGGCCCACTGAAGCTTTCTTT.

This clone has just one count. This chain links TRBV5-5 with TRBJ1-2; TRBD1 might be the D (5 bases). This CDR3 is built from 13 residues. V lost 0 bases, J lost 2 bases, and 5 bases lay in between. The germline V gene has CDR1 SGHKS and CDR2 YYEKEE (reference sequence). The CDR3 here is CASSLAGNYGYTF. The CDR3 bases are TGTGCCAGCAGCTTGGCAGGGAACTATGGCTACACCTTC.

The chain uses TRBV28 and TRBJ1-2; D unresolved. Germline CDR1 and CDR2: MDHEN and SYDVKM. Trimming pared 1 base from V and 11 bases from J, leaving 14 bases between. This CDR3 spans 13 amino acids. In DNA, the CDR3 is TGTGCCAGCAGTTTATTCGGCACCTTCCTGTACACCTTC. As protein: CASSLFGTFLYTF.

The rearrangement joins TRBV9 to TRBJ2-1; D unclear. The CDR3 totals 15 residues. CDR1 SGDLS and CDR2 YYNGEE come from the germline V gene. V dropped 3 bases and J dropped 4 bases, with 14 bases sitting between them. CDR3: CASSAPAVGYNEQFF. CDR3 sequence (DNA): TGTGCCAGCAGCGCTCCGGCCGTGGGGTACAATGAGCAGTTCTTC.

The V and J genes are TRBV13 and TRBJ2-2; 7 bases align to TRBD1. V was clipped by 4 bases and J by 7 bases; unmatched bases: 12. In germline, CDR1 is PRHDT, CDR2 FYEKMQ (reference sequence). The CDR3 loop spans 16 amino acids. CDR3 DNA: TGTGCCAGCAGCTCCAAATCCACGACAGGGTACGGGGAGCTGTTTTTT. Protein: CASSSKSTTGYGELFF.

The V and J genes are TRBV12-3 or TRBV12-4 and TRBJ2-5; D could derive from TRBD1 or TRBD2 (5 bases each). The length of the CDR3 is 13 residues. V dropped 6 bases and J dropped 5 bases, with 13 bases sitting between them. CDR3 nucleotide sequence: TGTGCCAGCAGCACCGGGACCAAGGAGACCCAGTACTTC. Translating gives CASSTGTKETQYF.

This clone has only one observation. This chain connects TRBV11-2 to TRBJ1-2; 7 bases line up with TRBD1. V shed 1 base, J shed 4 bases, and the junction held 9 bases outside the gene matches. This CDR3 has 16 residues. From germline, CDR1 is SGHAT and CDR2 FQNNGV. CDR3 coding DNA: TGTGCCAGCAGCTTAGGTACAACAGGGGTTGCCTATGGCTACACCTTC. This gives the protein CASSLGTTGVAYGYTF.

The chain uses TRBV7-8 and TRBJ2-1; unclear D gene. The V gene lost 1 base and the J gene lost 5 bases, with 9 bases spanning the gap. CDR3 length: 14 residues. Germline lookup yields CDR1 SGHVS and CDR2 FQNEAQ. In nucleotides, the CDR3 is TGTGCCAGCAGCTTAGTAATAGCCCACAATGAGCAGTTCTTC. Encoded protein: CASSLVIAHNEQFF. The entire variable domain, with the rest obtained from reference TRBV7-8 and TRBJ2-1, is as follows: GAGVSQSPRYKVAKRGQDVALRCDPISGHVSLFWYQQALGQGPEFLTYFQNEAQLDKSGLPSDRFFAERPEGSVSTLKIQRTQQEDSAVYLCASSLVIAHNEQFFGPGTRLTVL.

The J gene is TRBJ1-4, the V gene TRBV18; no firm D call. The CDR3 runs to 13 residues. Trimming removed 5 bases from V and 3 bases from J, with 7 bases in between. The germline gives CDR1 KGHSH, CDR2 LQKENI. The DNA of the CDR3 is TGTGCCAGCTCAAGGAGTCCTAATGAAAAACTGTTTTTT. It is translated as CASSRSPNEKLFF.

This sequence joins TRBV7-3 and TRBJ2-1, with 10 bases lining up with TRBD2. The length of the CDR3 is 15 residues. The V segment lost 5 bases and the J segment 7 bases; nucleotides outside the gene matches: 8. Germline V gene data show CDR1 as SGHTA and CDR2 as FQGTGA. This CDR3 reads CASSPPGLAPNEQFF. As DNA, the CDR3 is TGTGCCAGCAGCCCGCCGGGACTAGCGCCAAATGAGCAGTTCTTC.